The 28 T cell receptor beta chains reported below all come from one sample, sequenced in a study of CD8 T cells in Susac syndrome (dated by TCRdb to between 2019 and 2020). To prepare the library, the immunoSEQ multiplex PCR assay was applied. RNA was extracted with the RNeasy kit and about 0.5 to 1 ug was reverse transcribed using random hexamers. The public reads were quality trimmed at Q25 with fastp and then assembled into clones with MiXCR by TCRdb, keeping productive beta chains. Every CDR3 protein is listed once, alongside the most common genes and DNA of its rows. The sample profile shows some 100,000 distinct CDR3 sequences; 80% to 95% of them were found once. Of the sample, about 0.15% falls within the top ten clones. Sequencing was carried out using CD4+ T cells from PBMCs. Receptors were obtained from a human donor in good health.

This sequence joins TRBV5-1 and TRBJ2-5; no clear D gene. CDR3 length equals 15 residues. V lost 1 base and J 2 bases, leaving 12 bases between the germline ends. Germline lookup yields CDR1 SGHRS and CDR2 YFSETQ. CDR3 region: CASSLTATLQETQYF. CDR3 sequence (DNA): TGCGCCAGCAGCTTGACGGCTACTTTACAAGAGACCCAGTACTTC.

The V and J genes are TRBV6-2 or TRBV6-3 and TRBJ1-5; D is perhaps TRBD1 (5 bases). Germline CDR1 MNHEY, CDR2 SVGEGT. V was shortened by 7 bases and J by 7 bases, with 23 bases between the two germline ends. The CDR3 has 16 residues. In DNA form, the CDR3 reads TGTGCCAGCACCACCACTGACGGGGGAGGGTACCAGCCCCAGCATTTT. It is translated as CASTTTDGGGYQPQHF.

This clonotype was counted only a few times. The CDR3 nucleotides are TGTGCCAGCAGTCCGGGTGTTGAGCAGTTCTTC. It codes for CASSPGVEQFF. The chain joins TRBV6-2 or TRBV6-3 to TRBJ2-1; D uncertain. The germline V and J ends were trimmed by 5 bases and 9 bases, with 8 bases remaining between them. In germline, CDR1 is MNHEY, CDR2 SVGEGT. The CDR3 spans 11 residues.

The chain is built from TRBV2 and TRBJ2-7; perhaps D is TRBD1 or TRBD2 (5 bases each). Deletions cut 11 bases from V and 4 bases from J, with 21 bases between. The germline gives CDR1 SNHLY, CDR2 FYNNEI. There are 14 residues in the CDR3. The CDR3 protein is CARQIGTGGYEQYF. CDR3 nucleotides: TGTGCCCGACAAATTGGCACAGGCGGGTACGAGCAGTACTTC. Drawing the rest from reference TRBV2 and TRBJ2-7, the complete variable domain is EPEVTQTPSHQVTQMGQEVILRCVPISNHLYFYWYRQILGQKVEFLVSFYNNEISEKSEIFDDQFSVERPDGSNFTLKIRSTKLEDSAMYFCARQIGTGGYEQYFGPGTRLTVT.

V is TRBV7-2 and J is TRBJ2-2; D gene unclear. Between the trimmed V and J ends, which lost 5 bases and 4 bases, there was a span of 17 bases. Germline CDR1 is SGHTA and CDR2 is FQGNSA. The CDR3 has 16 amino acids. The CDR3 spells CASSVPSGLGTGELFF. The CDR3 DNA is TGTGCCAGCAGCGTCCCCTCCGGGCTCGGCACCGGGGAGCTGTTTTTT.

The chain employs TRBV20-1 and TRBJ2-1, with D maybe TRBD1 (6 bases). The germline CDR1 and CDR2 sequences are DFQATT and SNEGSKA (reference sequence). The CDR3 is 14 amino acids. Trimming removed 6 bases from V and 0 bases from J, with 12 bases in between. CDR3 DNA sequence: TGCAGTGCGTGGACAGCTCTCTCCTACAATGAGCAGTTCTTC. This encodes CSAWTALSYNEQFF.

This chain joins TRBV7-2 and TRBJ2-7, with D possibly being TRBD1 (5 bases). Germline values: CDR1 SGHTA, CDR2 FQGNSA. The CDR3 totals 12 residues. Trimming removed 3 bases from V and 5 bases from J, with 8 bases in between. In nucleotides, the CDR3 is TGTGCCAGCAGCTTCAGGGCCAACGAGCAGTACTTC. This encodes CASSFRANEQYF.

This clonotype was observed once. This rearrangement joins TRBV24-1 to TRBJ2-3, with D uncertain. Per the germline V gene, CDR1 is KGHDR and CDR2 is SFDVKD. V was pared by 4 bases and J by 3 bases, with 10 bases between. This CDR3 has 14 residues. CDR3 nucleotide sequence: TGTGCCACCAGTGACCCTTACTCGACAGATACGCAGTATTTT. Protein product: CATSDPYSTDTQYF.

This clonotype has only one observation. J is TRBJ1-3 and V is TRBV5-5; D uncertain. This CDR3 has 14 residues. The ends were cut back, 3 bases at V and 0 bases at J, with 7 bases in the middle. Germline-derived CDR1 and CDR2 are SGHKS and YYEKEE (reference sequence). The DNA of the CDR3 is TGTGCCAGCAGCTCCGTGAACTCTGGAAACACCATATATTTT. The encoded protein is CASSSVNSGNTIYF. The variable domain in full, with the rest retrieved from reference TRBV5-5 and TRBJ1-3, is DAGVTQSPTHLIKTRGQQVTLRCSPISGHKSVSWYQQVLGQGPQFIFQYYEKEERGRGNFPDRFSARQFPNYSSELNVNALLLGDSALYLCASSSVNSGNTIYFGEGSWLTVV.

The chain combines TRBV6-2 or TRBV6-3 with TRBJ2-2; D gene ambiguous. Trimming cost V 10 bases and J 5 bases, with 26 bases left between them. The CDR3 extends over 17 amino acids. Per the germline V gene, CDR1 is MNHEY and CDR2 is SVGEGT. The CDR3 loop is CATQRVPGRSRTGELFF. The CDR3 DNA sequence: TGTGCCACCCAAAGAGTTCCGGGCCGGTCGAGGACCGGGGAGCTGTTTTTT.

V is TRBV3-1 and J is TRBJ2-3; 9 bases line up with TRBD2. With 4 bases clipped from V and 2 bases from J, the junction kept 7 bases outside the gene matches. Germline lookup yields CDR1 LGHDT and CDR2 YNNKEL (reference sequence). The CDR3 extends over 16 amino acids. The CDR3 DNA is TGTGCCAGCAGCCGATCAGCGGGGGGACACACAGATACGCAGTATTTT. The encoded protein is CASSRSAGGHTDTQYF.

This chain connects TRBV5-4 to TRBJ2-1; 7 bases fit TRBD1. The germline V gene encodes CDR1 SGHNT and CDR2 YYREEE (reference sequence). This CDR3 has 15 amino acids. With 4 bases clipped from V and 5 bases from J, the junction kept 9 bases outside the gene matches. Here the CDR3 reads CASSAGTAINNEQFF. CDR3 bases: TGTGCCAGCAGCGCCGGGACAGCGATTAACAATGAGCAGTTCTTC.

The CDR3 loop reads CAWGDGYEQYF. CDR3 nucleotides: TGTGCCTGGGGGGACGGCTACGAGCAGTACTTC. The chain carries TRBV30 and TRBJ2-7; D may correspond to TRBD1 or TRBD2 (5 bases each). V was cut by 5 bases and J by 3 bases, with 8 bases left in between. This CDR3 is 11 amino acids long. Germline lookup yields CDR1 GTSNPN and CDR2 SVGIG (reference sequence). Using reference TRBV30 and TRBJ2-7 for the parts outside the CDR3, the full variable domain is SQTIHQWPATLVQPVGSPLSLECTVEGTSNPNLYWYRQAAGRGLQLLFYSVGIGQISSEVPQNLSASRPQDRQFILSSKKLLLSDSGFYLCAWGDGYEQYFGPGTRLTVT.

The chain employs TRBV7-2 and TRBJ1-2; D is perhaps TRBD1 (6 bases). V was pared by 3 bases and J by 0 bases, with 8 bases between. The CDR3 is made up of 14 amino acids. The germline gives CDR1 SGHTA, CDR2 FQGNSA. CDR3 protein: CASSLTGTNYGYTF. CDR3 sequence (DNA): TGTGCCAGCAGCTTGACAGGCACTAACTATGGCTACACCTTC.

This chain connects TRBV4-3 to TRBJ2-3; D possibly matches TRBD1 or TRBD2 (5 bases each). CDR1 is LGHNA and CDR2 is YSLEER in the germline V gene. The ends were cut back, 0 bases at V and 11 bases at J, with 15 bases in the middle. The CDR3 covers 14 residues. The CDR3 region has the DNA TGCGCCAGCAGCCAAGACGTCGGGGCGAGGTTGCAGTATTTT. This gives the protein CASSQDVGARLQYF.

The table lists this clonotype with a count of one. The chain carries TRBV4-2 and TRBJ2-5; 10 nucleotides match TRBD1. CDR3 length equals 14 residues. Germline CDR1 is LGHNA and CDR2 is YNFKEQ. V lost 4 bases and J lost 4; bases outside the gene matches: 3. CDR3 sequence: CASSPRTGGETQYF. Here the CDR3 DNA reads TGTGCCAGCAGCCCGAGGACAGGGGGAGAGACCCAGTACTTC.

This clonotype was picked up one time. The chain carries TRBV13 and TRBJ1-2; no definite D call. Germline CDR1 reads PRHDT; CDR2 reads FYEKMQ (reference sequence). The CDR3 is 14 residues long. V was pared by 0 bases and J by 4 bases, with 9 bases between. The CDR3 sequence: CASSLGAESYGYTF. The CDR3 coding sequence is TGTGCCAGCAGCTTAGGAGCCGAGAGCTATGGCTACACCTTC.

V usage is TRBV20-1 and J usage is TRBJ2-6, with a weak D call TRBD2 (6 bases). The V end lost 5 bases, the J end lost 1 base, and 18 bases lay between the germline ends. The germline CDR1 and CDR2 sequences are DFQATT and SNEGSKA (reference sequence). CDR3 length: 17 amino acids. CDR3 protein: CSAPRLSGRSGANVLTF. DNA of the CDR3: TGCAGTGCTCCTCGCCTATCAGGGAGGTCTGGGGCCAACGTCCTGACTTTC.

The chain employs TRBV20-1 and TRBJ2-5; D unclear. CDR1 is DFQATT, CDR2 SNEGSKA, per germline (reference sequence). There are 10 residues in the CDR3. V dropped 0 bases and J dropped 5 bases, with 1 base sitting between them. CDR3 sequence: CSARDETQYF. For the CDR3, the DNA is TGCAGTGCTAGAGACGAGACCCAGTACTTC.

This clonotype appeared once. The chain recombines TRBV6-2 or TRBV6-3 with TRBJ2-2; D remains ambiguous. The V gene lost 8 bases and the J gene lost 2 bases, with 12 bases spanning the gap. The CDR3 covers 14 residues. The germline gives CDR1 MNHEY, CDR2 SVGEGT. The CDR3 DNA reads TGTGCCAGCGAGTCCTACCTAAACACCGGGGAGCTGTTTTTT. It encodes CASESYLNTGELFF.

V is TRBV19 and J is TRBJ1-1; D is perhaps TRBD1 (5 bases). Trimming stripped 4 bases from V and 0 bases from J, with 15 bases between. Per the germline V gene, CDR1 is LNHDA and CDR2 is SQIVND (reference sequence). The CDR3 spans 16 residues. The CDR3 sequence: CASSKGRGQMNTEAFF. CDR3 in DNA: TGTGCCAGTAGTAAGGGACGTGGGCAGATGAACACTGAAGCTTTCTTT.

The V gene is TRBV11-3, the J gene TRBJ2-5; 11 bases agree with TRBD1. Trimming cost V 4 bases and J 4 bases; bases outside gene matches: 5. The CDR3 is 15 amino acids. Germline-derived CDR1 and CDR2 are SGHNT and YENEEA. The CDR3 protein is CASSSSGTGGETQYF. CDR3 bases: TGTGCCAGCAGCTCTTCCGGGACAGGGGGAGAGACCCAGTACTTC.

This sequence joins TRBV13 and TRBJ2-7; TRBD1 might be the D (6 bases). The germline gives CDR1 PRHDT, CDR2 FYEKMQ (reference sequence). This CDR3 is 12 amino acids long. Between the trimmed V and J ends, which lost 3 bases and 6 bases, there was a span of 9 bases. In DNA, the CDR3 is TGTGCCAGCAGCTTGGCCAGGGGCGAGCAGTACTTC. It encodes CASSLARGEQYF.

V usage is TRBV2 and J usage is TRBJ2-2; D not resolved. CDR1 SNHLY and CDR2 FYNNEI come from the germline V gene. V lost 3 bases to trimming and J lost 7 bases, with 15 bases between them. This CDR3 region has 15 residues. The CDR3 protein is CASSEAAVFFGELFF. The CDR3 bases are TGTGCCAGCAGTGAGGCCGCGGTCTTTTTCGGGGAGCTGTTTTTT.

In this sample, this clonotype turned up once. The chain joins TRBV12-3 or TRBV12-4 to TRBJ2-1, with TRBD2 matching 10 bases. The CDR3 extends over 16 amino acids. Trimming cost V 2 bases and J 3 bases; bases outside gene matches: 4. CDR3 sequence: CASSLFRTSGYNEQFF. CDR3 DNA sequence: TGTGCCAGCAGTTTATTTCGGACTAGCGGCTACAATGAGCAGTTCTTC.

This chain joins TRBV2 and TRBJ1-1; a weak D match, TRBD1 (6 bases). V lost 6 bases and J lost 3, with 14 bases in between. The CDR3 spans 14 residues. The germline V gene has CDR1 SNHLY and CDR2 FYNNEI. For the CDR3, the DNA is TGTGCCAGCAGGCCCACAGGGAGTGACACTGAAGCTTTCTTT. It encodes CASRPTGSDTEAFF. The whole variable domain, remainder taken from reference TRBV2 and TRBJ1-1, is EPEVTQTPSHQVTQMGQEVILRCVPISNHLYFYWYRQILGQKVEFLVSFYNNEISEKSEIFDDQFSVERPDGSNFTLKIRSTKLEDSAMYFCASRPTGSDTEAFFGQGTRLTVV.

V gene TRBV12-3 or TRBV12-4 combines with J gene TRBJ1-5; 7 bases match TRBD1. The V segment lost 5 bases and the J segment 3 bases; nucleotides outside the gene matches: 7. This CDR3 contains 15 residues. The CDR3 reads CASSKNRGPNQPQHF. The CDR3 DNA sequence: TGTGCCAGCAGTAAAAACAGGGGCCCCAATCAGCCCCAGCATTTT.

V usage is TRBV5-4 and J usage is TRBJ2-1; a weak D match, TRBD1 (6 bases). The V and J ends lost 3 bases and 2 bases respectively, with 15 bases between them. Germline loops: CDR1 SGHNT, CDR2 YYREEE (reference sequence). CDR3 length: 16 amino acids. This CDR3 is CASSSKGGWTYNEQFF. CDR3 bases: TGTGCCAGCAGCTCGAAAGGGGGATGGACCTACAATGAGCAGTTCTTC.